This entry describes one T cell receptor (beta chain). Its target is unknown. CD45RO-negative CD8 cells positively selected for CCR7 made up the naive population, which excluded terminally differentiated effector memory CD45RA+ cells. The entry originates in a study of shared clonotypes between healthy human individuals. Study-level findings and limits: Larger estimated richness was generally recorded for naive subsets relative to memory subsets.

CDR1 is SGDLS, CDR2 YYNGEE, per germline. V was pared by 3 bases and J by 5 bases, with 26 bases between. The CDR3 is made up of 18 amino acids. Only in-frame clones appear in the TCRdb table, and some are missing; sequencing was by immunoSEQ multiplex PCR. There are around 2,000,000 clones in the sample; 85% to 95% occur only once, and 1.5% to 2% lies in the top ten. This TCR was recovered from a man between 18 and 35 years old in good health. Some clones in this sample may be carry-over from other donors' samples. The sequenced sample was naive CD8+ T cells from PBMCs. This rearrangement joins TRBV9 to TRBJ1-2, with D possibly matching TRBD1 (6 bases). CDR3 residues: CASSATGASTGLGYGYTF. CDR3 nucleotide sequence: TGTGCCAGCAGCGCAACCGGGGCTTCAACAGGGTTGGGGTATGGCTACACCTTC.